This is a list of T cell receptor beta chains from one sample in a study of blood T cells in healthy people across ages. Using its own MiXCR run on the 5' RACE reads, TCRdb lists one record per CDR3 protein. The sample includes around 800,000 distinct CDR3 sequences, 20% to 30% of them seen just once. The same sample was also studied in work on T cells of mothers and their children.

Specimen: blood. These receptor sequences come from a boy younger than 18 in good health. Each CDR3 is given with its conserved first and last residue. D genes are given only for firm matches. Expanded clones get a size class; other rows say once, few or many, or leave the size out.

D	length	V	J	size	CDR3	DNA
.	13	TRBV20-1	TRBJ2-5	.	CSASRGSQETQYF	TGCAGTGCCAGCCGGGGGTCTCAAGAGACCCAGTACTTC
.	14	TRBV11-2	TRBJ1-6	few	CASSLGLLNSPLHF	TGTGCCAGCAGCTTAGGACTCCTCAATTCACCCCTCCACTTT
.	14	TRBV7-9	TRBJ2-5	few	CASSLPGQQETQYF	TGTGCCAGCAGCCTGCCTGGGCAGCAAGAGACCCAGTACTTC
.	13	TRBV7-8	TRBJ2-1	.	CASSLQVMNEQFF	TGTGCCAGCAGCTTACAGGTGATGAATGAGCAGTTCTTC
.	14	TRBV12-3/TRBV12-4	TRBJ2-1	.	CASSGGPIYNGQFF	TGTGCCAGCAGCGGGGGCCCGATCTACAATGGGCAGTTCTTC
.	15	TRBV5-1	TRBJ1-4	.	CASSLKRGESEKLFF	TGCGCCAGCAGCTTGAAACGAGGGGAAAGTGAAAAACTGTTTTTT
TRBD2	15	TRBV5-1	TRBJ2-3	.	CASSLLAGRSDTQYF	TGCGCCAGCAGCTTACTAGCGGGGAGGTCAGATACGCAGTATTTT
TRBD2	14	TRBV10-3	TRBJ2-1	.	CAIGAAGGGDEQFF	TGTGCCATCGGGGCAGCGGGGGGAGGGGATGAGCAGTTCTTC
.	13	TRBV3-1	TRBJ1-2	.	CASSQVRSYGYTF	TGTGCCAGCAGCCAAGTACGCAGTTATGGCTACACCTTC
.	15	TRBV6-5	TRBJ2-5	few	CASSWAGTNQETQYF	TGTGCCAGCAGTTGGGCCGGGACAAACCAAGAGACCCAGTACTTC
TRBD2	14	TRBV27	TRBJ2-5	few	CASSLSSGGKTQYF	TGTGCCAGCAGTTTATCTAGCGGGGGAAAGACCCAGTACTTC
.	12	TRBV29-1	TRBJ2-2	few	CSVGGASGELFF	TGCAGCGTTGGGGGGGCGTCCGGGGAGCTGTTTTTT
TRBD1	12	TRBV12-3/TRBV12-4	TRBJ1-1	.	CAIKQGGTEAFF	TGTGCCATAAAACAGGGGGGCACTGAAGCTTTCTTT
.	14	TRBV5-1	TRBJ2-5	many	CASSPGQNQETQYF	TGCGCCAGCAGCCCCGGACAGAACCAAGAGACCCAGTACTTC
.	14	TRBV28	TRBJ1-6	.	CASRPGVMNSPLHF	TGTGCCAGCAGGCCGGGGGTGATGAATTCACCCCTCCACTTT
.	18	TRBV27	TRBJ1-4	.	CASSPRKEGTEPNEKLFF	TGTGCCAGCAGTCCCCGGAAAGAAGGGACGGAGCCTAATGAAAAACTGTTTTTT
TRBD1	18	TRBV11-2	TRBJ2-1	.	CASSPIRGDRDGLSEQFF	TGTGCCAGCAGCCCTATAAGGGGGGACAGGGACGGGCTCAGTGAGCAGTTCTTC
.	11	TRBV24-1	TRBJ1-2	.	CATSADGRYTF	TGTGCCACCAGTGCGGACGGGCGCTACACCTTC
TRBD1	14	TRBV5-1	TRBJ2-3	.	CASRETGVADTQYF	TGCGCCAGCAGGGAGACAGGGGTGGCAGATACGCAGTATTTT
.	13	TRBV29-1	TRBJ2-7	.	CSVEIDSSYEQYF	TGCAGCGTTGAGATAGACTCCTCCTACGAGCAGTACTTC
.	16	TRBV12-5	TRBJ2-7	.	CASGLVPGASSYEQYF	TGTGCTAGTGGTTTGGTACCTGGGGCGAGCTCCTACGAGCAGTACTTC
.	15	TRBV10-3	TRBJ1-3	few	CAISESSRVGNTIYF	TGTGCCATCAGTGAGTCGAGCAGGGTCGGAAACACCATATATTTT
.	13	TRBV21-1	TRBJ1-5	.	CALARNSNQPQHF	TGTGCCCTGGCACGGAATAGCAATCAGCCCCAGCATTTT
TRBD1	13	TRBV6-5	TRBJ1-1	.	CASSYSPGGEAFF	TGTGCCAGCAGTTACTCCCCAGGGGGGGAAGCTTTCTTT
TRBD1	14	TRBV5-1	TRBJ2-5	.	CASTPSGQSETQYF	TGCGCCAGCACACCCTCGGGACAGTCAGAGACCCAGTACTTC
.	15	TRBV5-1	TRBJ1-1	.	CASSLGEVGYTEAFF	TGCGCCAGCAGCTTGGGGGAGGTTGGCTACACTGAAGCTTTCTTT
.	15	TRBV7-9	TRBJ1-5	.	CASSLSGDGNQPQHF	TGTGCCAGCAGCTTATCGGGGGATGGCAATCAGCCCCAGCATTTT
TRBD1	14	TRBV20-1	TRBJ1-2	few	CSARGQGTSYGYTF	TGCAGTGCTAGGGGACAGGGAACTTCCTATGGCTACACCTTC
.	12	TRBV5-1	TRBJ1-3	.	CASSLEGYTIYF	TGCGCCAGCAGCTTGGAAGGTTACACCATATATTTT
.	15	TRBV28	TRBJ2-7	.	CASSPRAGRLSEQYF	TGTGCCAGCAGTCCACGGGCAGGGAGGTTGAGCGAGCAGTACTTC
.	14	TRBV28	TRBJ2-3	.	CASPRAEGTDTQYF	TGTGCCAGTCCCCGAGCGGAGGGCACAGATACGCAGTATTTT
.	13	TRBV29-1	TRBJ1-4	few	CSVKGTLGEKLFF	TGCAGCGTTAAAGGGACACTGGGCGAAAAACTGTTTTTT